This TCR beta chain was observed in a study of shared clonotypes between healthy human individuals. CD45RO-negative, CCR7-selected cells formed the naive CD8 fraction, which excluded terminally differentiated effector memory CD45RA+ cells. Trimming took off 5 bases at V and 14 bases at J, with 15 bases between the two ends. Germline V CDR1 and CDR2: SEHNR, FQNEAQ (reference sequence). The CDR3 sequence is 11 residues long. The method was immunoSEQ multiplex PCR; TCRdb's version includes in-frame clones alone and lacks a portion of them. The sample lists some 2 million clones; about 95% were seen once.

Sequences were obtained from naive CD8+ T cells sorted from blood. This chain links TRBV7-9 with TRBJ2-5; possible D gene TRBD2, 5 bases. This TCR was recovered from a man aged 18 to 30 in good health. The CDR3 coding sequence is TGTGCCAGCAGCATTGGACTTGAACCCTACTTC. Translating it yields CASSIGLEPYF.